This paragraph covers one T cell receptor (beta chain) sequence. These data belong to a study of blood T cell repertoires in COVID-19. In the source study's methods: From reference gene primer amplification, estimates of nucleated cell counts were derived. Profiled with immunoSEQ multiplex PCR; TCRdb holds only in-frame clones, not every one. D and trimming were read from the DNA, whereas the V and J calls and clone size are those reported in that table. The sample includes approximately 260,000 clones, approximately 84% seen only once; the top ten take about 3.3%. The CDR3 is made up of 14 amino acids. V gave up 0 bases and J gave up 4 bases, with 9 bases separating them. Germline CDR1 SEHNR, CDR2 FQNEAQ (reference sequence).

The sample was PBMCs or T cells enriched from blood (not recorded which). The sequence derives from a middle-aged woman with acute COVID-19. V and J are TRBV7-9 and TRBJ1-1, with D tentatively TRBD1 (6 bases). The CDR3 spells CASSLAAGVTEAFF. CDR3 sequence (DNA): TGTGCCAGCAGCTTAGCAGCAGGGGTCACTGAAGCTTTCTTT.